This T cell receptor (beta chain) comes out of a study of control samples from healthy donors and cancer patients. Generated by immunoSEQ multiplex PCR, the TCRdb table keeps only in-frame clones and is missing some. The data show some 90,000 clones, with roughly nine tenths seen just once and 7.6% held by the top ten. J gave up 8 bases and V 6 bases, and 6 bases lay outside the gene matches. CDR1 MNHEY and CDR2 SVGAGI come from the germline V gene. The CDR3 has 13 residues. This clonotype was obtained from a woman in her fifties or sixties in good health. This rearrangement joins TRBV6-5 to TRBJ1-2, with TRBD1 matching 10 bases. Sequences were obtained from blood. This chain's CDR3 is CASRRTGGEGYTF. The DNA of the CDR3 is TGTGCCAGCAGAAGGACAGGGGGGGAGGGCTACACCTTC.